The T cell receptor beta chain under discussion was sequenced for a study of CD8+ T cells in alopecia areata. CDR3 length: 11 residues. CDR1 SGHRS and CDR2 YFSETQ come from the germline V gene. V was trimmed by 0 bases and J by 8 bases, leaving 3 bases between them. This clone was seen a handful of times. The antigen is undetermined. cDNA serving as the sequencing template came from extracted, reverse transcribed RNA. This table comes from immunoSEQ multiplex PCR, and its TCRdb copy is limited to in-frame clones, with some not included. The data hold about 220,000 clones, with around 57% observed a single time. Study-level points and caveats: Both scalp clonality and the expanded CD8+ clones among the top 100 showed a significant decrease with tofacitinib.

This sample's treatment: oral pan-JAK inhibitor, 5-10 mg twice daily. CD4+ and CD8+ T cells were sorted from PBMCs. The TCR was taken from a human donor with alopecia areata. Sequences were derived from CD4+ T cells sorted from blood, sampled at week 4, from a patient treated with tofacitinib. The chain uses TRBV5-1 and TRBJ2-1; D not resolved. For the CDR3, the DNA is TGCGCCAGCAGCTTGGATCATGAGCAGTTCTTC. Its translation: CASSLDHEQFF. The complete variable domain, with remaining parts taken from reference TRBV5-1 and TRBJ2-1, reads KAGVTQTPRYLIKTRGQQVTLSCSPISGHRSVSWYQQTPGQGLQFLFEYFSETQRNKGNFPGRFSGRQFSNSRSEMNVSTLELGDSALYLCASSLDHEQFFGPGTRLTVL.